The 11 T cell receptor beta chains below were found in one sample sequenced in a study of T cell responses to AZD1222 COVID-19 vaccine (dated by TCRdb to 2020 to 2022). The library was obtained by the immunoSEQ multiplex PCR assay. Drawn from immuneACCESS, this table holds only the in-frame rearrangements with V and J called that TCRdb kept. Clones are partly lost; checked studies trace under half to an unresolved V gene and leave the rest unexplained. The sample records some 140,000 clones, 93% of which are singletons. Around 3.1% of the sample belongs to the ten largest clones. The sample's time point label, decoded: baseline before first vaccination. The sample was peripheral blood, taken on day 0 of AZD1222 vaccination. The receptor source for this set is an adult in good health.

V is TRBV6-4 and J is TRBJ1-6; D is undetermined. CDR3 length: 13 residues. The germline V and J ends were trimmed by 4 bases and 8 bases, with 9 bases remaining between them. Germline V CDR1 and CDR2: MRHNA, SNTAGT. The chain's CDR3 is CASSAGEDSPLHF. In DNA form, the CDR3 reads TGTGCCAGCAGTGCCGGGGAAGATTCACCCCTCCACTTT.

The gene calls are TRBV6-5 and TRBJ2-2; D remains unclear. Germline V gene sequence: CDR1 MNHEY, CDR2 SVGAGI. Trimming stripped 6 bases from V and 0 bases from J, with 2 bases between. CDR3 length: 12 residues. Here the CDR3 reads CASSPNTGELFF. The CDR3 DNA reads as TGTGCCAGCAGCCCGAACACCGGGGAGCTGTTTTTT.

J is TRBJ2-6 and V is TRBV28; D gene unclear. Looked up from germline, CDR1 is MDHEN and CDR2 is SYDVKM. V lost 5 bases and J 1 base, leaving 9 bases between the germline ends. The CDR3 is 15 amino acids. The CDR3 is CASSRSVSGANVLTF. In DNA, the CDR3 is TGTGCCAGCAGTCGGAGCGTATCTGGGGCCAACGTCCTGACTTTC.

The V call is TRBV11-1, the J call TRBJ2-2; weak D call: TRBD1 (5 bases). Germline loops: CDR1 SGHAT, CDR2 FQDESV (reference sequence). CDR3 length equals 13 residues. V gave up 5 bases and J gave up 6 bases, with 10 bases separating them. The CDR3 here is CASSPRQSGELFF. CDR3 bases: TGTGCCAGCAGCCCCCGACAGTCCGGGGAGCTGTTTTTT.

The chain carries TRBV2 and TRBJ2-3, with 9 nucleotides matching TRBD1. Germline trimming cut 4 bases from V and 2 bases from J; bases unmatched to any gene: 1. The length of the CDR3 is 14 residues. Germline CDR1 is SNHLY and CDR2 is FYNNEI. The CDR3 DNA reads as TGTGCCAGCAGTGGGACAGGGGACACAGATACGCAGTATTTT. This codes for CASSGTGDTDTQYF.

The chain uses TRBV27 and TRBJ1-2, with D possibly TRBD1 on 5 matching bases. This CDR3 spans 14 amino acids. The germline V gene has CDR1 MNHEY and CDR2 SMNVEV (reference sequence). Trimming shortened V by 2 bases and J by 6 bases, and 13 bases separated the two germline ends. CDR3 in amino acids: CASSLRGGQDGYTF. The CDR3 DNA sequence: TGTGCCAGCAGTTTACGGGGCGGGCAAGATGGCTACACCTTC.

V usage is TRBV11-3 and J usage is TRBJ1-1; D perhaps matches TRBD1 (6 bases). Germline V lookup: CDR1 SGHNT, CDR2 YENEEA. This CDR3 contains 14 residues. Trimming shortened V by 5 bases and J by 4 bases, and 14 bases separated the two germline ends. CDR3 DNA sequence: TGTGCCAGCAGCGAAGGGGGGGGGACCACTGAAGCTTTCTTT. Its protein is CASSEGGGTTEAFF.

The gene calls are TRBV2 and TRBJ2-5; 8 bases align to TRBD2. V dropped 4 bases and J dropped 10; count of bases not matched to a gene: 11. This CDR3 spans 14 amino acids. The germline V gene has CDR1 SNHLY and CDR2 FYNNEI. The CDR3 DNA follows: TGTGCCAGCAGTGCAGAGACTAGCGAGCACCTCCAGTACTTC. The encoded protein is CASSAETSEHLQYF. Variable domain in full (rest from reference TRBV2 and TRBJ2-5): EPEVTQTPSHQVTQMGQEVILRCVPISNHLYFYWYRQILGQKVEFLVSFYNNEISEKSEIFDDQFSVERPDGSNFTLKIRSTKLEDSAMYFCASSAETSEHLQYFGPGTRLLVL.

The chain links TRBV4-1 to TRBJ1-5; 9 positions match TRBD1. Germline assignment: CDR1 MGHRA and CDR2 YSYEKL. J was trimmed by 7 bases and V by 3 bases; bases with no gene match: 4. The CDR3 covers 14 residues. CDR3 amino acids: CASSQGQGGQPQHF. The CDR3 coding sequence is TGCGCCAGCAGCCAGGGACAGGGAGGACAGCCCCAGCATTTT.

The chain links TRBV14 to TRBJ2-7; 13 bases line up with TRBD2. After removal of 4 bases from V and 5 bases from J, the junction contained 5 bases not matched to a gene. This CDR3 is 15 amino acids long. The germline gives CDR1 SGHDN, CDR2 FVKESK. The CDR3, as DNA: TGTGCCAGCAGCCGCCTTGGACTAGCGGGAGACGAGCAGTACTTC. Its translation: CASSRLGLAGDEQYF.

This sequence joins TRBV2 and TRBJ1-5, with D perhaps TRBD1 (5 bases). The CDR3 contains 15 residues. Germline CDR1 is SNHLY and CDR2 is FYNNEI. V lost 4 bases and J 4 bases, leaving 14 bases between the germline ends. This chain's CDR3 is CASSGRTLGNQPQHF. CDR3 nucleotide sequence: TGTGCCAGCAGTGGAAGGACACTCGGGAATCAGCCCCAGCATTTT.